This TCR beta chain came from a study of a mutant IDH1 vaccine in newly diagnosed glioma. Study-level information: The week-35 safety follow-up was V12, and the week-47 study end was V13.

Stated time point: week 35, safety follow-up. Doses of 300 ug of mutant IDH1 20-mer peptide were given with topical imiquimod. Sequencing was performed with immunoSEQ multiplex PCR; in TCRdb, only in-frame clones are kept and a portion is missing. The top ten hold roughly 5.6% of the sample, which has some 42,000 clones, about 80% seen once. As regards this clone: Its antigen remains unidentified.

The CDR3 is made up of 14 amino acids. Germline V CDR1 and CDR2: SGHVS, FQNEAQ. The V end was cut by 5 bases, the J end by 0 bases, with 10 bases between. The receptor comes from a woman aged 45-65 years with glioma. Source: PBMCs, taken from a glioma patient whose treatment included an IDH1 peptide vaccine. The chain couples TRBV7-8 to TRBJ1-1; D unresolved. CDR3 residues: CASSLSAVNTEAFF. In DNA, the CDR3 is TGTGCCAGCAGCCTTTCTGCAGTGAACACTGAAGCTTTCTTT.